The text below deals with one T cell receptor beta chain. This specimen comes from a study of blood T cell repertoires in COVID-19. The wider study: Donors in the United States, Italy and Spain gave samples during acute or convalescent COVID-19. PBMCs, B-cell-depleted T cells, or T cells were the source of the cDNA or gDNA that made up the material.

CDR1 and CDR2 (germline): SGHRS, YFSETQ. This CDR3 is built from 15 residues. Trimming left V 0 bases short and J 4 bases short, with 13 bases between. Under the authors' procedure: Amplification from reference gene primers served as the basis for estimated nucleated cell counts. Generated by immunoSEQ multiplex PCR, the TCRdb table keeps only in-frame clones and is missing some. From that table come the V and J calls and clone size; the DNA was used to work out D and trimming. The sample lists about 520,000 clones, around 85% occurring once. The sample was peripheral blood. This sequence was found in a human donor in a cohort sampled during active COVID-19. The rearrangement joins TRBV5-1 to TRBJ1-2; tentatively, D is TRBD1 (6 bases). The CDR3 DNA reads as TGCGCCAGCAGCTTGGACGGACAGACGAGCTATGGCTACACCTTC. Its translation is CASSLDGQTSYGYTF.